This T cell receptor (beta chain) was found in a study of cytomegalovirus exposure and HLA in healthy donors. Germline V CDR1 and CDR2: SGHVS, FQNEAQ. The CDR3 has 15 residues. V lost 0 bases and J lost 4, with 10 bases in between. PCR was performed using 60 Vbeta and 13 Jbeta primers. Assay used: immunoSEQ multiplex PCR; TCRdb lists only in-frame clones, some missing. The table shows over 90,000 clones, with over 70% occurring only once. The TCR sequence derives from a man in his fifties or sixties in good health and CMV-seropositive. Specimen: PBMCs. The V and J genes are TRBV7-8 and TRBJ1-3; the D gene is possibly TRBD1 (6 bases). The CDR3: CASSLAGTSGNTIYF. CDR3 nucleotide sequence: TGTGCCAGCAGCTTAGCGGGGACAAGCGGAAACACCATATATTTT. The full variable domain, in which reference TRBV7-8 and TRBJ1-3 provide the parts outside the CDR3, is GAGVSQSPRYKVAKRGQDVALRCDPISGHVSLFWYQQALGQGPEFLTYFQNEAQLDKSGLPSDRFFAERPEGSVSTLKIQRTQQEDSAVYLCASSLAGTSGNTIYFGEGSWLTVV.